The T cell receptor beta chain under discussion was sequenced for a study of shared clonotypes between healthy human individuals (dated by TCRdb to 2018 to 2020). Regarding the study in general: The cohort comprised a couple of women and a few men aged 18 to 49 years. To increase sequencing depth and limit assay-specific biases, different laboratories used diverse techniques to prepare libraries and sequence TCR repertoires. Each donor's leukapheresis produced roughly between about 0.9 and 9.5 billion PBMCs. The study deeply sequenced blood TCR repertoires of 5 or 6 healthy adults to estimate repertoire size and the extent of clonotype sharing between individuals. For each donor, CD4 naive and CD4 memory were each run on three plates, CD8 naive on two plates, and CD8 memory on one plate. Here is what the overall study found, with its caveats: Clonotypes shared by all four sorted-subset donors showed higher generation probabilities than non-shared clonotypes. Because the study included a small number of donors, the genetic and exposure-history diversity represented was limited. Sampling was limited to blood, and TCR repertoires in tissue likely differ from TCR repertoires in blood. Incomplete sequencing was indicated by rarefaction of sorted-subset datasets, despite the large sequencing depth. Estimated clonotype richness was generally larger for naive than for memory subsets. Pairwise subsampling led to the expectation that sequencing depth would affect the degree of clonotype sharing among donors. Sharing across several donors was observed for around 5% of naive CD4, 3.5% of naive CD8, about 2.3% of memory CD4, and 0.4% of memory CD8 clonotypes.

Using the deep immunoSEQ assay, TCR CDR3 regions were amplified from genomic DNA by multiplex PCR. Extracted genomic DNA from each cell subset was distributed evenly across all wells of several immunoSEQ 96-well plates, and each plate was treated as a replicate. For sorted subsets, around 200 ng genomic DNA, equal to 25,000 to 35,000 T cell genomes, was loaded into each replicate PCR. Purified libraries were measured with a Qubit 3.0 fluorometer, size-checked on a Bioanalyzer 2100, and measured again with the KAPA Library Quantification kit. A separate single-read 150-cycle Illumina NextSeq 550 flow cell was used to sequence each immunoSEQ 96-well plate. Concerning the study's data processing: Because only junctional sequences without quality scores were contained in the immunoSEQ output, filtering matching that applied to full-length reads could not be performed. Sequences were annotated with PyIR, a Python wrapper for IgBLAST v1.9, and V/J genes and CDR3 were assigned using IMGT germline references. Reads were removed for weak V/J assignments (E-value above 1e-6), missing CDR3, stop codons, out-of-frame junctions, or ambiguous translated residues. V3J clonotypes were defined as sequences sharing the same inferred V gene, J gene, and CDR3 amino acid sequence. To compute the percentage overlap between repertoires, the number of shared unique clonotypes was divided by the size of the smaller repertoire. RTK rarefaction, the Chao1 estimator, and Recon v2.1 estimates of unobserved clonotypes were used to assess repertoire richness. Generation probabilities for all TCRbeta clonotypes obtained by the gDNA method from a few donors were computed using OLGA. The source is immuneACCESS, and TCRdb retained only in-frame sequences with V and J called. Part of the clones is not carried over; for the studies checked, unresolved V genes explain less than half of this, and the remainder is unexplained. V and J calls and clone size are given by that table; D and trimming were obtained from the DNA. The sample has around 2.5 million clones on record, approximately 93% of them singletons. The ten most abundant clones make up 0.35% to 0.45% of the sample.

As encoded in the germline V gene, CDR1 is MGHRA while CDR2 is YSYEKL. Here V drops 4 bases and J drops 9 bases, and the junction holds 6 bases not matched to any gene. Counted from cysteine to phenylalanine, this CDR3 has 14 amino acids. The retained sequence is limited to the CDR3, 42 bases, with the frame set at the first base. To note about this clone: The antigen it binds to is not known. No much larger clone exists at a distance of one base, and base qualities are not known.

The donors were healthy, HIV-negative adults who had no recently reported acute infections or vaccinations. Only Caucasian adults living in Nashville, Tennessee, USA were represented among the donors. Magnetic negative selection was used to enrich CD4+ T cells, after which naive cells were positively selected on CD45RA and the negative fraction became the memory subset. Blood was collected by leukapheresis, and PBMCs were isolated by Ficoll-Histopaque density gradient centrifugation and then cryopreserved in liquid nitrogen vapor phase. Purity and quantity of every magnetically sorted T cell population were checked by analytical flow cytometry. From each sorted fraction, genomic DNA was isolated and quantified by UV absorbance on a Nanodrop 2000c.

The receptor comes from a man between 18 and 29 years old in good health. Some clones in this sample may be carry-over from other donors' samples. Rearrangement joined TRBV4-1 to TRBJ2-1; TRBD2 aligns with 10 central bases. The material sequenced was naive CD4+ T cells from PBMCs. Read against the paper, the sample's cell subset or site label means: CD45RA+ positively selected. In nucleotide form, the sequence is TGCGCCAGCAGCCCCCTAGCGGGAGAGAGTGAGCAGTTCTTC. Its protein product is CASSPLAGESEQFF.